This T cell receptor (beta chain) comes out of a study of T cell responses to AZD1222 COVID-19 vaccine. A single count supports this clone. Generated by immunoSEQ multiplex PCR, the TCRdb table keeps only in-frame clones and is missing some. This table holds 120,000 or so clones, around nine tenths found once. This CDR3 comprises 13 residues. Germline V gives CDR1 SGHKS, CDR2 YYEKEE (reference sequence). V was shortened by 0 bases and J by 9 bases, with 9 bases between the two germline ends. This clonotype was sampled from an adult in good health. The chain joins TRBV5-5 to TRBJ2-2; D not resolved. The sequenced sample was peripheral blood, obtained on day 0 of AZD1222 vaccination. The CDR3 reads CASSLEIRRELFF. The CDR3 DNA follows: TGTGCCAGCAGCTTGGAGATTCGGCGGGAGCTGTTTTTT.